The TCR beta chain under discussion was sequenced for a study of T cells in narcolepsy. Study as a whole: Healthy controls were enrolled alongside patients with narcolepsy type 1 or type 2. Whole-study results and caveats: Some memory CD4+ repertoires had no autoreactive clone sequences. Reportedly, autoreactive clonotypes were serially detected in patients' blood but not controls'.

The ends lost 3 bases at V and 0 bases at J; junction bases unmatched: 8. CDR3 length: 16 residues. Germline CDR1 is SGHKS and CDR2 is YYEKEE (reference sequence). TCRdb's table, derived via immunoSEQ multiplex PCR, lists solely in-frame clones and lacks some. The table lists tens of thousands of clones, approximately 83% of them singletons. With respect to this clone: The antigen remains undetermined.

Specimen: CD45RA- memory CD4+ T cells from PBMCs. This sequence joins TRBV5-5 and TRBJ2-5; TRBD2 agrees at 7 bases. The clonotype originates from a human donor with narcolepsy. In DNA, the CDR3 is TGTGCCAGCAGCTGGGTTAAGGGAGGGTACCAAGAGACCCAGTACTTC. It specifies CASSWVKGGYQETQYF. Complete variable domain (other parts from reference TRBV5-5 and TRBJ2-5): DAGVTQSPTHLIKTRGQQVTLRCSPISGHKSVSWYQQVLGQGPQFIFQYYEKEERGRGNFPDRFSARQFPNYSSELNVNALLLGDSALYLCASSWVKGGYQETQYFGPGTRLLVL.